This entry describes one TCR beta chain. Its target is unknown. This sample stems from a study of post-analysis software for immune sequencing data. Overall study: Relapsing-remitting, secondary progressive and progressive-relapsing forms of multiple sclerosis all featured among disease courses. Study-wide points: Patients used four to six TRBV segments, including TRBV5-6, TRBV5-1 and TRBV20-1, more often than controls. Normalized Chao1 diversity was significantly lower in multiple sclerosis patients than in controls.

Tagging with unique molecular identifiers was a feature of the TCR beta cDNA libraries. Input amounts of 1 to 10 million T cells were used. These gave about 500,000 cDNA molecules, so each molecule approximated one T cell. TCRdb recomputed calls from the PCR reads with MiXCR, one row per CDR3 protein. The sample comprises fewer than 850,000 distinct CDR3 sequences, approximately 30% of which are singletons, and roughly 0.54% rests with the top ten. CDR3 size: 13 residues. Germline V gene lookup returns CDR1 MNHEY and CDR2 SVGAGI. V was cut by 6 bases and J by 5 bases, with 13 bases left in between. This receptor was taken from a girl aged 5-17 years with multiple sclerosis. This chain uses TRBV6-5 with TRBJ2-5, with D possibly matching TRBD2 (7 bases). Sample: blood. The chain's CDR3 is CASRPGGIETQYF. DNA of the CDR3: TGTGCCAGCAGGCCGGGGGGCATCGAGACCCAGTACTTC.